This T cell receptor beta chain was sequenced during a study of blood T cell repertoires in COVID-19 (TCRdb year 2020). Background on the whole study: Samples from collaborators originated in the United States, Italy and Spain and spanned both the acute and convalescent phases of COVID-19. The material from the prospective study consisted of cDNA or gDNA derived from T cells, B-cell-depleted T cells, or PBMCs. Subjects who had been exposed to COVID-19, were actively infected with it, or had recovered from it provided the deeply sampled blood TCRbeta repertoires that made up the dataset. A freely available public database, intended as a resource for researchers studying the immune response to SARS-CoV-2, is where the repertoires were released. The samples were drawn from the first 160 participants of the ongoing ImmuneRACE study and from 1,254 subjects provided by 6 global collaborators. A de-identified subject ID, COVID-19 status, age in years and sex were almost always included in the sample metadata. Where HLA class I and class II types were available, the types were taken from metadata supplied by the sample provider, not from assay-based typing.

Another Seattle source contributed samples from volunteer blood donors who had recovered from COVID-19. Collaborating institutions collected whole blood in K2EDTA tubes following their own protocols. For TCRbeta analysis, collaborators shipped samples as frozen whole blood, isolated PBMCs, or DNA extracted from either of those sample types. The investigation overall reported the following: How much clinical and demographic metadata was included differed by source and by participant, and the metadata was provided uncurated.

TCRbeta CDR3 regions were amplified from genomic DNA using the immunoSEQ Assay, a bias-controlled multiplex PCR. Under the source paper's analysis protocol: The number of nucleated cells in each sample was estimated from the amplification of reference gene primers within the assay. To quantify the absolute abundance of each unique TCRbeta CDR3 rearrangement, sequence reads were collapsed and filtered. For each sample, productive Simpson clonality was calculated as the square root of Simpson's diversity index across productive rearrangements. Entries here come from immuneACCESS through TCRdb and include only in-frame sequences with V and J called. Some clones fail to appear in such tables; in the studies checked, an unresolved V gene covers under half of the shortfall, and the cause of the remainder is unknown. From that table come the V and J calls and clone size; the DNA was used to work out D and trimming. For this sample there are 200,000 to 250,000 clones; around nine tenths appear just once. Clones ranked in the top ten supply approximately 12% of the sample.

Comments on this clone: Its specific antigen is unknown. The record has no base qualities; no much larger clone is one base away.

CDR1 and CDR2 were assigned from the germline V gene (reference sequence) as MNHEY and SMNVEV. V is shortened by 2 bases, J by 6 bases, and the region joining them spans 14 bases. The CDR3 covers 14 residues, taking in both the cysteine and the phenylalanine. CDR3 DNA is the only sequence kept; it has 42 bases, read in frame from the first base. The sequence joins TRBV27 to TRBJ2-7, with the identity of the D gene unclear. The sequence was collected from a woman under 30 who had recovered from COVID-19. The sequenced sample consisted of peripheral blood. The CDR3 region has the sequence CASSLVPRSGEQYF. The DNA sequence is as follows: TGTGCCAGCAGTTTAGTACCTAGATCCGGCGAGCAGTACTTC.